A single sample gave rise to the 7 T cell receptor beta chains below, sequenced in a study of T-cell memory formation after mild COVID-19. MiXCR was run by TCRdb on the 5' RACE reads, yielding one entry per CDR3 protein. The table records 350,000 or so distinct CDR3 sequences, around 20% of them present only once. The sequenced sample consisted of PBMCs or a T cell subset sorted from them (not recorded which). These receptors came from an adult woman who had mild COVID-19 (a few samples of this study predate the infection). Cell type and time point are not known.

V is TRBV20-1 and J is TRBJ2-5; D remains ambiguous. Per the germline V gene, CDR1 is DFQATT and CDR2 is SNEGSKA (reference sequence). V was clipped by 2 bases and J by 5 bases, with 9 bases between them. The CDR3 contains 12 residues. CDR3 bases: TGCAGTGCTAGACCGAATGCGGAGACCCAGTACTTC. Residues: CSARPNAETQYF.

This clonotype was found a few times. The CDR3 sequence: CASSYRTGKGYGYTF. DNA for the CDR3: TGTGCCAGCAGTTACAGGACAGGGAAAGGGTATGGCTACACCTTC. The genes are TRBV6-5 and TRBJ1-2; 8 positions match TRBD1. Germline V gene lookup returns CDR1 MNHEY and CDR2 SVGAGI. The CDR3 runs 15 residues. Trimming removed 2 bases from V and 5 bases from J; junction bases left unmatched: 7.

The chain couples TRBV19 to TRBJ2-1, with D tentatively TRBD2 (5 bases). The V gene lost 4 bases and the J gene lost 8 bases, with 18 bases spanning the gap. Germline lookup yields CDR1 LNHDA and CDR2 SQIVND (reference sequence). The CDR3 sequence is 15 residues long. The CDR3 sequence: CASSRRPSWSYEQFF. CDR3 nucleotides: TGTGCCAGTAGTAGGCGGCCTAGCTGGAGTTATGAGCAGTTCTTC. The complete variable domain, with remaining parts taken from reference TRBV19 and TRBJ2-1, reads DGGITQSPKYLFRKEGQNVTLSCEQNLNHDAMYWYRQDPGQGLRLIYYSQIVNDFQKGDIAEGYSVSREKKESFPLTVTSAQKNPTAFYLCASSRRPSWSYEQFFGPGTRLTVL.

Only a few counts were recorded for this clonotype. This chain links TRBV29-1 with TRBJ1-2, with 7 bases that match TRBD1. V dropped 4 bases and J dropped 4; count of bases not matched to a gene: 6. The length of the CDR3 is 13 residues. The germline V gene has CDR1 SQVTM and CDR2 ANQGSEA. This CDR3 is CSVVDREAYGYTF. DNA of the CDR3: TGCAGCGTTGTTGACAGGGAGGCCTATGGCTACACCTTC. Full variable domain (rest looked up from reference TRBV29-1 and TRBJ1-2): SAVISQKPSRDICQRGTSLTIQCQVDSQVTMMFWYRQQPGQSLTLIATANQGSEATYESGFVIDKFPISRPNLTFSTLTVSNMSPEDSSIYLCSVVDREAYGYTFGSGTRLTVV.

The chain joins TRBV6-5 to TRBJ2-7; maybe TRBD2 (6 bases). Trimming pared 6 bases from V and 0 bases from J, leaving 15 bases between. Germline values: CDR1 MNHEY, CDR2 SVGAGI. This CDR3 has 15 residues. The CDR3 sequence: CASSPYHGSSYEQYF. The CDR3 region has the DNA TGTGCCAGCAGCCCATATCACGGGAGCTCCTACGAGCAGTACTTC.

Concerning this clonotype: A junction boundary mismatches the germline segment, possibly from a read error. This rearrangement joins TRBV7-9 to TRBJ1-2, with 7 bases that match TRBD1. The CDR3 consists of 11 residues. Germline CDR1 SEHNR, CDR2 FQNEAQ (reference sequence). CDR3 coding DNA: TGTGCCAGCAGCGACGTTAAGGGGGCAGCCTTC. It yields the protein CASSDVKGAAF.

V gene TRBV7-2 combines with J gene TRBJ1-5; D unclear. Trimming left V 5 bases short and J 1 base short, with 15 bases between. The CDR3 contains 16 residues. Germline V gene data show CDR1 as SGHTA and CDR2 as FQGNSA. The CDR3 protein is CASSHWPGKSNQPQHF. CDR3 coding DNA: TGTGCCAGCAGCCATTGGCCGGGGAAAAGCAATCAGCCCCAGCATTTT.